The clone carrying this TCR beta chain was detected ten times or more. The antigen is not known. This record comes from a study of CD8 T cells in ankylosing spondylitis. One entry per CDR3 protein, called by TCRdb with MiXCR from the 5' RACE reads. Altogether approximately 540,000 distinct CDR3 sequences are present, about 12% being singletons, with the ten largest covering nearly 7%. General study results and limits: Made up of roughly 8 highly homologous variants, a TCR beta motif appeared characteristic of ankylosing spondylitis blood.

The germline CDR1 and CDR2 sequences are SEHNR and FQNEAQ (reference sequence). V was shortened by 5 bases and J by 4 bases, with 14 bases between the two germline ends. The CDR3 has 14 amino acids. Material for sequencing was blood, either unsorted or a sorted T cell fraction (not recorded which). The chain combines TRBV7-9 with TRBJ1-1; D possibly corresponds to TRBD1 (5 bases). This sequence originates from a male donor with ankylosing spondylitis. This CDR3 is CASSPGRRGTEAFF. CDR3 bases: TGTGCCAGCAGCCCGGGACGGAGAGGCACTGAAGCTTTCTTT.